This paragraph reports one TCR beta chain. The sample belongs to a study of memory CD4+ T cells and cytomegalovirus serostatus. Turning to the study itself: This sample comes from healthy Belgian adults, about 10 CMV seropositive, under 25 seronegative.

The sort gate was single viable CD3+CD4+CD8-CD45RO+ cells for memory CD4+ T cells. Germline CDR1 and CDR2: LNHDA and SQIVND (reference sequence). Trimming left V 5 bases short and J 4 bases short, with 17 bases between. The CDR3 contains 15 residues. The assay was immunoSEQ multiplex PCR, and TCRdb's table has in-frame clones only and misses some. The sample yields under 70,000 clones, about 81% seen once. The source of this sequence is an adult in good health and CMV-seronegative. The gene calls are TRBV19 and TRBJ1-2; possible D gene TRBD1, 6 bases. The source material was memory CD4+ T cells from blood. The CDR3: CASSFLGGPVYGYTF. The CDR3 region has the DNA TGTGCCAGTAGTTTCCTTGGGGGGCCAGTCTATGGCTACACCTTC.